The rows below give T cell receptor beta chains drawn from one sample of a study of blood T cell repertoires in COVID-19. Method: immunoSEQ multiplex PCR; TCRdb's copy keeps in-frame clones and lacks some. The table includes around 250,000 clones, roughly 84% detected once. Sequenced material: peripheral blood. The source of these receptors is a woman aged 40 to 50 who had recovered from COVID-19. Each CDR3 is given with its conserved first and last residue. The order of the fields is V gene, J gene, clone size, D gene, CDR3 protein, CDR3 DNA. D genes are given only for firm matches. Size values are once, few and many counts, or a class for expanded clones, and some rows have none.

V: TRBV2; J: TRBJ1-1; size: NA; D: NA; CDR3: CASSEPAGMNTEAFF; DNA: TGTGCCAGCAGTGAACCCGCAGGAATGAACACTGAAGCTTTCTTT
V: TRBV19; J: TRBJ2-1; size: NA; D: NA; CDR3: CASIGRTGNEQFF; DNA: TGTGCCAGCATAGGGAGGACGGGCAATGAGCAGTTCTTC
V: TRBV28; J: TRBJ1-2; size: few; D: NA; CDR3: CASSGVRRRGYTF; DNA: TGTGCCAGCAGTGGAGTCCGGCGGCGTGGCTACACCTTC
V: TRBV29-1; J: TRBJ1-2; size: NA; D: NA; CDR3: CSVEKAFVASADGYTF; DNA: TGCAGCGTTGAAAAGGCTTTTGTGGCTTCGGCGGATGGCTACACCTTC
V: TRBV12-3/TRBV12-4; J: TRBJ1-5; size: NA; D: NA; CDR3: CASNNGLYQPQHF; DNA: TGTGCCAGCAATAACGGACTGTATCAGCCCCAGCATTTT
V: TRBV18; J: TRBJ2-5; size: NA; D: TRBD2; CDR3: CASSPQGLAGGLETQYF; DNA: TGTGCCAGCTCACCGCAGGGACTAGCGGGGGGTTTGGAGACCCAGTACTTC
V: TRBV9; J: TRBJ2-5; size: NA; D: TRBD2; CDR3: CASSVGPSGGAETQYF; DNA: TGTGCCAGCAGCGTAGGTCCTAGCGGGGGGGCTGAGACCCAGTACTTC
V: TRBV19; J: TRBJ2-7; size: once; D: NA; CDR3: CASSIGLSGPYEQYF; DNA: TGTGCCAGTAGTATAGGCCTATCAGGTCCCTACGAGCAGTACTTC
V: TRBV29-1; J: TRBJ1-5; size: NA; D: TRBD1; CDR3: CSVTQGNSNQPQHF; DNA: TGCAGCGTTACACAGGGGAATAGCAATCAGCCCCAGCATTTT
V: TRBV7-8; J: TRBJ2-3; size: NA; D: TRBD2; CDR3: CASSAQTSGSTDTQYF; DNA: TGTGCCAGCAGCGCCCAGACTAGCGGAAGCACAGATACGCAGTATTTT
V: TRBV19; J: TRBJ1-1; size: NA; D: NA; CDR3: CATIGSYTEAFF; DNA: TGTGCCACCATCGGGAGCTACACTGAAGCTTTCTTT
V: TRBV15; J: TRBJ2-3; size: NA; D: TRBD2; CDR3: CATSTLGGRGGTDTQYF; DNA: TGTGCCACCAGCACCCTAGGGGGGCGGGGGGGCACAGATACGCAGTATTTT
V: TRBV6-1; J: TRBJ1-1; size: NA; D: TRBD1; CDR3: CASSDRGLKGAFF; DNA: TGTGCCAGCAGTGACAGGGGGCTAAAGGGAGCTTTCTTT
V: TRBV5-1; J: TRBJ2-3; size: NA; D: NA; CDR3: CASSSQGQVSDTQYF; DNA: TGCGCCAGCAGCTCCCAGGGGCAGGTCTCAGATACGCAGTATTTT
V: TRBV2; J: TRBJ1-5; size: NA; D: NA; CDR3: CASSKGSGSNQPQHF; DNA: TGTGCCAGCAGTAAGGGATCGGGAAGCAATCAGCCCCAGCATTTT
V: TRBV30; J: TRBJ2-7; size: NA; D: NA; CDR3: CACSGSSYEQYF; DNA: TGTGCCTGTTCAGGGTCCTCCTACGAGCAGTACTTC
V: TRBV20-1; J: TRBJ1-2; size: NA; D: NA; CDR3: CSASGGGTGYGYTF; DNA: TGCAGTGCTAGTGGGGGAGGGACCGGCTATGGCTACACCTTC
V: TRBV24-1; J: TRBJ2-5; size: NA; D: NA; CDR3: CATSEQGTLPRETQYF; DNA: TGTGCCACCAGTGAGCAAGGGACATTACCCCGGGAGACCCAGTACTTC
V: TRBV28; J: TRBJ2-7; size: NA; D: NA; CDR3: CASRVTGERPYEQYF; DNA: TGTGCCAGCAGGGTGACAGGTGAGAGACCCTACGAGCAGTACTTC
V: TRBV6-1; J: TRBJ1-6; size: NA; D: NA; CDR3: CASSEFIGQGFNSPLHF; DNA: TGTGCCAGCAGTGAATTTATAGGCCAGGGGTTTAATTCACCCCTCCACTTT
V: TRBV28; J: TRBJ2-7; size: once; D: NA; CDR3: CASSTSRDEQYF; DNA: TGTGCCAGCAGTACGAGCAGGGACGAGCAGTACTTC
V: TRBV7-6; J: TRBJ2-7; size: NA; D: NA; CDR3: CASSPEIPRSYEQYF; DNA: TGTGCCAGCAGCCCCGAGATCCCCCGCTCCTACGAGCAGTACTTC
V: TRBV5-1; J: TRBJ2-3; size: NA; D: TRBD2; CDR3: CASSVSGANTDTQYF; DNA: TGCGCCAGCAGCGTTAGCGGGGCGAACACAGATACGCAGTATTTT
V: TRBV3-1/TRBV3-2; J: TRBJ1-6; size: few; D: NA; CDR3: CASSLGVGGGGSPLHF; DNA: TGTGCCAGCAGCCTGGGGGTTGGGGGCGGCGGGTCACCCCTCCACTTT
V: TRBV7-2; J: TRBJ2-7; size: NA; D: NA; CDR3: CASSLDRTAYEQYF; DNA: TGTGCCAGCAGCTTAGACAGGACAGCGTACGAGCAGTACTTC
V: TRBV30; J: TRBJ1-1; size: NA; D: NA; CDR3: CAWSSGAPRNTEAFF; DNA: TGTGCCTGGAGTTCAGGCGCCCCAAGGAACACTGAAGCTTTCTTT
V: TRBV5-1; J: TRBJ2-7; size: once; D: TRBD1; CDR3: CASSPPTGDEQYF; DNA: TGCGCCAGCAGCCCCCCGACAGGGGACGAGCAGTACTTC
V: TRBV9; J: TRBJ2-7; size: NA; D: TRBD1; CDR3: CASSPIDRAGHEQYF; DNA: TGTGCCAGCAGCCCCATTGACAGGGCGGGCCACGAGCAGTACTTC
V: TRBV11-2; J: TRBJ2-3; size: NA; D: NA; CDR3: CASSLSEVDTQYF; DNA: TGTGCCAGCAGCTTATCGGAGGTAGATACGCAGTATTTT
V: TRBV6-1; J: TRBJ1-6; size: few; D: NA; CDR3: CASSEAVGAPNSPLHF; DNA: TGTGCCAGCAGTGAAGCGGTGGGGGCGCCTAATTCACCCCTCCACTTT
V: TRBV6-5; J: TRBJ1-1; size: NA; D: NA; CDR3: CASSLWRSMNTEAFF; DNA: TGTGCCAGCAGTTTATGGCGGTCCATGAACACTGAAGCTTTCTTT
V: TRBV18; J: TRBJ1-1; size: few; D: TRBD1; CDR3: CASSTRARQGLNTEAFF; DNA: TGTGCCAGCTCAACCCGGGCTCGACAGGGATTGAACACTGAAGCTTTCTTT
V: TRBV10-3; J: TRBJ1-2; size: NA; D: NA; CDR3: CAISEWVRGDYGYTF; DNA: TGTGCCATCAGTGAGTGGGTCAGGGGAGACTATGGCTACACCTTC
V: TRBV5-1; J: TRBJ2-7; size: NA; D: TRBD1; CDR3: CASSLGGDYEQYF; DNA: TGCGCCAGCAGCTTAGGGGGCGACTACGAGCAGTACTTC
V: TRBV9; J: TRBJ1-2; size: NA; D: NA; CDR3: CASSAGSSPLVSYGYTF; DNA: TGTGCCAGCAGCGCTGGGAGCTCCCCTCTTGTGAGCTATGGCTACACCTTC
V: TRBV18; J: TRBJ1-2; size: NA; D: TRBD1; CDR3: CASRGGTGEKYGYTF; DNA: TGTGCCAGCAGAGGTGGGACAGGGGAAAAGTATGGCTACACCTTC
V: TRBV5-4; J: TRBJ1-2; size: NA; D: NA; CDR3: CASSLAGDYYGYTF; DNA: TGTGCCAGCAGCTTGGCAGGGGATTACTATGGCTACACCTTC
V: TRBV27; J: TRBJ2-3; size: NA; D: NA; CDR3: CASSLGQFLTDTQYF; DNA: TGTGCCAGCAGTTTAGGACAGTTTCTCACAGATACGCAGTATTTT
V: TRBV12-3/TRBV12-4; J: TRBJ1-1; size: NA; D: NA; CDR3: CASSFGRKAFF; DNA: TGTGCCAGCAGTTTCGGCAGGAAAGCTTTCTTT
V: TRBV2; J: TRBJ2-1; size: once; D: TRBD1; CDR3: CASRDRGRRQVSEQFF; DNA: TGTGCCAGCCGGGACAGGGGGCGCCGGCAAGTTAGTGAGCAGTTCTTC
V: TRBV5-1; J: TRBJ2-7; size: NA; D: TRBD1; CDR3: CASSGDSSYEQYF; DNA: TGCGCCAGCAGCGGGGACAGCTCCTACGAGCAGTACTTC
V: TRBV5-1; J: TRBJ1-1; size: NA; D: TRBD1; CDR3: CASSLNRGSSEAFF; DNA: TGCGCCAGCAGCCTGAACAGGGGATCGTCTGAAGCTTTCTTT
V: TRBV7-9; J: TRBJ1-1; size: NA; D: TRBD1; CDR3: CASSLALQGPEAFF; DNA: TGTGCCAGCAGCTTAGCGTTACAGGGGCCTGAAGCTTTCTTT
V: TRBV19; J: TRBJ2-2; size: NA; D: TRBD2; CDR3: CASSIVSGGNTGELFF; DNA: TGTGCCAGTAGTATAGTTAGCGGGGGTAACACCGGGGAGCTGTTTTTT
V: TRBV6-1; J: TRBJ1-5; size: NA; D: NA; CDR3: CASSEGGGKTTQHF; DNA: TGTGCCAGCAGTGAAGGGGGCGGAAAAACGACCCAGCATTTT
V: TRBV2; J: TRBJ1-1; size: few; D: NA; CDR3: CASSPHFDSTEAFF; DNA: TGTGCCAGCAGTCCCCATTTCGACAGCACTGAAGCTTTCTTT
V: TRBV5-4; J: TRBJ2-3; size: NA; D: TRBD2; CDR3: CASSLEGLADTDTQYF; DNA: TGTGCCAGCAGCTTGGAGGGACTAGCGGACACAGATACGCAGTATTTT
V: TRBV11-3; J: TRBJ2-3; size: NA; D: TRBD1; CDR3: CASSRQGLDTQYF; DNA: TGTGCCAGCAGTCGACAGGGTCTAGATACGCAGTATTTT
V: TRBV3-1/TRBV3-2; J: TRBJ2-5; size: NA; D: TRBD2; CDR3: CASQSGAETQYF; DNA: TGTGCCAGCCAAAGCGGGGCGGAGACCCAGTACTTC
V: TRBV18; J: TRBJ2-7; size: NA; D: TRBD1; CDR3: CASRRDRVSYEQYF; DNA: TGTGCCAGCCGCCGGGACAGGGTCTCCTACGAGCAGTACTTC
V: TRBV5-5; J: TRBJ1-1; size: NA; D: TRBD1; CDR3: CASRGQADTEAFF; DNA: TGTGCCAGCAGGGGACAGGCAGACACTGAAGCTTTCTTT
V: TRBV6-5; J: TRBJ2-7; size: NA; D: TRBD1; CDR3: CASSFSRDREVYEQYF; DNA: TGTGCCAGCAGTTTTTCCCGGGACAGGGAGGTCTACGAGCAGTACTTC